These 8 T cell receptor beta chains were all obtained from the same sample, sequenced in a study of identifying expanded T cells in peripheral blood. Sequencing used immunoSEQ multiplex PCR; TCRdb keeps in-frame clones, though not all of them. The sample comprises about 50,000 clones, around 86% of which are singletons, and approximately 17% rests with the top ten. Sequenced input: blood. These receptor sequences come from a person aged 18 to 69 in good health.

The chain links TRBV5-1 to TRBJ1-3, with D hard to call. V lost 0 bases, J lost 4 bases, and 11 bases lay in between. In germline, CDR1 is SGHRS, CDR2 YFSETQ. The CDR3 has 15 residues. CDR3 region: CASSLGLDEGNTIYF. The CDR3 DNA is TGCGCCAGCAGCTTGGGTCTCGATGAGGGAAACACCATATATTTT.

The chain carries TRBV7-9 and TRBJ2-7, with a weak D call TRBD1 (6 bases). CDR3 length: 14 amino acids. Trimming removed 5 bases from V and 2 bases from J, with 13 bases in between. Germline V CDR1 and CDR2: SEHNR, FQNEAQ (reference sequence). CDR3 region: CASSDQGKPYEQYF. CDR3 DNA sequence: TGTGCCAGCAGCGACCAGGGGAAACCCTACGAGCAGTACTTC. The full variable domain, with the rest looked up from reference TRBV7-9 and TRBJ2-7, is DTGVSQNPRHKITKRGQNVTFRCDPISEHNRLYWYRQTLGQGPEFLTYFQNEAQLEKSRLLSDRFSAERPKGSFSTLEIQRTEQGDSAMYLCASSDQGKPYEQYFGPGTRLTVT.

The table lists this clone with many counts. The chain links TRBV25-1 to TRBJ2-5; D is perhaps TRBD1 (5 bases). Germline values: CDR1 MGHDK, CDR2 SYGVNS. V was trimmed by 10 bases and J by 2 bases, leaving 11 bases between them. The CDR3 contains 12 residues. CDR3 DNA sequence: TGTGCCACCGACAGAGGACAAGAGACCCAGTACTTC. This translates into CATDRGQETQYF.

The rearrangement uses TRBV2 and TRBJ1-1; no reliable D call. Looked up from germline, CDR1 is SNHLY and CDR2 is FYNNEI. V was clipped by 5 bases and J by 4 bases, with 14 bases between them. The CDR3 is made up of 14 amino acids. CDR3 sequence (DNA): TGTGCCAGCAGTTTAGGACCCACTTTCACTGAAGCTTTCTTT. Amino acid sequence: CASSLGPTFTEAFF.

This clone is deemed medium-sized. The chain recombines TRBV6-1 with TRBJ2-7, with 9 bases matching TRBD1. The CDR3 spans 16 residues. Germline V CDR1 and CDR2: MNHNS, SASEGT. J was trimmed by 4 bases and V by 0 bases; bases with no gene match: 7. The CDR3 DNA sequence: TGTGCCAGCAGTGAAGCGGGGACAGGGAGATCTTACGAGCAGTACTTC. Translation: CASSEAGTGRSYEQYF.

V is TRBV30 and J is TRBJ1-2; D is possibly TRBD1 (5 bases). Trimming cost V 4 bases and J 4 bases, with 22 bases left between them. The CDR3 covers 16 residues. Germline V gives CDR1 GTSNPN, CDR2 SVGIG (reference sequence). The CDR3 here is CAWNGRGPRMSYGYTF. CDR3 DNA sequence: TGTGCCTGGAACGGGAGGGGTCCTCGGATGAGCTATGGCTACACCTTC.

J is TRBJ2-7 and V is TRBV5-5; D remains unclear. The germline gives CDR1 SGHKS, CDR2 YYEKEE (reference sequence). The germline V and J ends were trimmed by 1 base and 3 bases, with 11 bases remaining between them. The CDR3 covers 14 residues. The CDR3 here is CASSLYENYYEQYV. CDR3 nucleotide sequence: TGTGCCAGCAGCTTGTATGAGAATTACTACGAGCAGTACGTC.

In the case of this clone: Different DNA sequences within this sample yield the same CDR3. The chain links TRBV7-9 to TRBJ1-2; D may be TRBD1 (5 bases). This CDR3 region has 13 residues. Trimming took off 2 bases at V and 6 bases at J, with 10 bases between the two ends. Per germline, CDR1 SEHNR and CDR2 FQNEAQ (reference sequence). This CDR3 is CASSLQGGHGYTF. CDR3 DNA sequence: TGTGCCAGCAGCTTACAGGGCGGGCATGGCTACACCTTC.